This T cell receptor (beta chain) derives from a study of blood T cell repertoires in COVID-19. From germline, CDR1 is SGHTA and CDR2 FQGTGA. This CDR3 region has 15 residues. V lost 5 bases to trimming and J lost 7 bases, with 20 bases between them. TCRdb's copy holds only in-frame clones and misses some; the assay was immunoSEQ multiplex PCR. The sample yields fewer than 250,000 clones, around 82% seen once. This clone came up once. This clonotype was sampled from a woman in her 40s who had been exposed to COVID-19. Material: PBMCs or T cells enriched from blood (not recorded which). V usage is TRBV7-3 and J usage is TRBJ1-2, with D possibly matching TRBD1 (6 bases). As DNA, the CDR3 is TGTGCCAGCAGCCAGTCACAGGGAAGGGATAGTGGCTACACCTTC. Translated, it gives CASSQSQGRDSGYTF. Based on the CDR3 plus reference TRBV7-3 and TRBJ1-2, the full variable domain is GAGVSQTPSNKVTEKGKYVELRCDPISGHTALYWYRQSLGQGPEFLIYFQGTGAADDSGLPNDRFFAVRPEGSVSTLKIQRTERGDSAVYLCASSQSQGRDSGYTFGSGTRLTVV.